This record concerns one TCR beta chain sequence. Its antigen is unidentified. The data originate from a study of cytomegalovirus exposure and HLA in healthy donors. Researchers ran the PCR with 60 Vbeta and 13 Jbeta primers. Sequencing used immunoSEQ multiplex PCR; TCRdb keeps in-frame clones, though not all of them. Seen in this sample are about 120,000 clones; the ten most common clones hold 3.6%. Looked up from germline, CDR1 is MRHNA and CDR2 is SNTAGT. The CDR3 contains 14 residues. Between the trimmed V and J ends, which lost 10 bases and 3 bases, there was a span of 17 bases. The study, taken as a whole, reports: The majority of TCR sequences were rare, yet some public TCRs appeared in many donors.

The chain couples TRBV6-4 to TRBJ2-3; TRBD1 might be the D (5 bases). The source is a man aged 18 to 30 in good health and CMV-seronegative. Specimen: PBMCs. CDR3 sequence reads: CATKSDRVTDTQYF. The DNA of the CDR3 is TGTGCCACCAAAAGTGACAGAGTGACAGATACGCAGTATTTT.